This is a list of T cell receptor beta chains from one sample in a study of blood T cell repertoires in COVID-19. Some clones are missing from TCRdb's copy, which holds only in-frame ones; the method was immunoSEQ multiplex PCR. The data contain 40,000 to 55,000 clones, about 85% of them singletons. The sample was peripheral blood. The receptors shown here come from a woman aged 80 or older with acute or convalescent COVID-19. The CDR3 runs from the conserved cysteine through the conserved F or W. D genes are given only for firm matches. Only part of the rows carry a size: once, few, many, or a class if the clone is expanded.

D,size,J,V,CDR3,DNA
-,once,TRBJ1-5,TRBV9,CASSPPGGMGQPQHF,TGTGCCAGCAGCCCCCCGGGGGGCATGGGTCAGCCCCAGCATTTT
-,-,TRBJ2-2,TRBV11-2,CASSSLRGAGELFF,TGTGCCAGCAGCTCCCTTCGGGGAGCCGGGGAGCTGTTTTTT
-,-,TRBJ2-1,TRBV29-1,CSVVRPKANNEQFF,TGCAGCGTTGTGCGGCCCAAGGCTAACAATGAGCAGTTCTTC
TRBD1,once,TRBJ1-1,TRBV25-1,CASKGQAYTEAFF,TGTGCCAGCAAGGGACAGGCTTACACTGAAGCTTTCTTT
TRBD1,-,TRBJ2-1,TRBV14,CASSLNHRGEQFF,TGTGCCAGCAGCCTCAACCACAGGGGGGAGCAGTTCTTC
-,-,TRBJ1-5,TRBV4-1,CASSQEEGRQHNQPQHF,TGCGCCAGCAGCCAAGAAGAGGGCCGGCAGCACAATCAGCCCCAGCATTTT
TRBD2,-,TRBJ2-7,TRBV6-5,CASTPTSGKYEQYF,TGTGCCAGCACCCCCACTAGCGGGAAGTACGAGCAGTACTTC
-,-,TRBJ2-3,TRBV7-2,CASSLARQGGADTQYF,TGTGCCAGCAGCTTAGCCAGACAGGGAGGCGCAGATACGCAGTATTTT
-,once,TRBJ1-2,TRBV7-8,CASSLFAGTYYGYTF,TGTGCCAGCAGCTTATTCGCCGGGACATACTATGGCTACACCTTC
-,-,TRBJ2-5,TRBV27,CASSPGLPGETQYF,TGTGCCAGCAGTCCTGGACTACCTGGGGAGACCCAGTACTTC
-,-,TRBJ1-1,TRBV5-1,CASSLWGVNTEAFF,TGCGCCAGCAGCTTGTGGGGGGTCAACACTGAAGCTTTCTTT
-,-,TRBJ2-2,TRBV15,CATSRVHGAGPNTGELFF,TGTGCCACCAGCAGAGTTCACGGAGCGGGCCCCAACACCGGGGAGCTGTTTTTT
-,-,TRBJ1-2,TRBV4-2,CASSQDPLTKTYGYTF,TGTGCCAGCAGCCAAGATCCCCTTACTAAGACCTATGGCTACACCTTC
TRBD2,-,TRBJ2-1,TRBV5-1,CASSLAGGIYNEQFF,TGCGCCAGCAGCTTAGCGGGAGGAATCTACAATGAGCAGTTCTTC
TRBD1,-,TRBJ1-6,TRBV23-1,CASSQRDRASSYNSPLHF,TGCGCCAGCAGTCAAAGGGACAGGGCGAGCTCCTATAATTCACCCCTCCACTTT
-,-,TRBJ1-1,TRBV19,CASSIGPGRDPEAFF,TGTGCCAGTAGTATAGGCCCGGGGAGAGACCCTGAAGCTTTCTTT
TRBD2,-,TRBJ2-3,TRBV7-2,CASRPGTTSADTQYF,TGTGCCAGCAGGCCGGGGACTACCTCCGCAGATACGCAGTATTTT
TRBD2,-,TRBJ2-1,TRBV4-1,CASSQDGASGRKDEQFF,TGCGCCAGCAGCCAAGATGGGGCTAGCGGGAGAAAGGATGAGCAGTTCTTC
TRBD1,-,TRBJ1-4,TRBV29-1,CSVADRVRGEKLFF,TGCAGCGTGGCAGACAGGGTACGGGGTGAAAAACTGTTTTTT
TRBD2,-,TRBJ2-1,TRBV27,CASSLRGLAGGSYNEQFF,TGTGCCAGCAGTTTAAGGGGGTTGGCGGGAGGCTCCTACAATGAGCAGTTCTTC
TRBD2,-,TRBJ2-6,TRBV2,CASRTSGARDRGSGANVLTF,TGTGCCAGCAGGACTAGCGGGGCCAGAGACAGGGGATCTGGGGCCAACGTCCTGACTTTC
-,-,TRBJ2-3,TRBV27,CASKRTQSTDTQYF,TGTGCCAGCAAGCGGACCCAGAGCACAGATACGCAGTATTTT
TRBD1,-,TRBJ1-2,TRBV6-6,CASSKQGNYGYTF,TGTGCCAGCAGTAAACAGGGGAACTATGGCTACACCTTC
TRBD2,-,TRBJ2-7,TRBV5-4,CASSLNAGGTYEQYF,TGTGCCAGCAGCTTGAACGCGGGAGGGACCTACGAGCAGTACTTC
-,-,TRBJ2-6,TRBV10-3,CATGHLSGANVLTF,TGTGCCACAGGCCACCTTTCTGGGGCCAACGTCCTGACTTTC
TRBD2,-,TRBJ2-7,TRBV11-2,CASSLVFTSGIAYEQYF,TGTGCCAGCAGCTTAGTTTTCACTAGCGGGATAGCCTACGAGCAGTACTTC
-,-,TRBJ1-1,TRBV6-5,CASSYGGYQATEAFF,TGTGCCAGCAGTTACGGAGGGTATCAGGCGACTGAAGCTTTCTTT
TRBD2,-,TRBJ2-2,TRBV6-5,CASRGLVRTGELFF,TGTGCCAGCAGAGGACTAGTTCGCACCGGGGAGCTGTTTTTT
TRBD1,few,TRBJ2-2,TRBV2,CASSERRDRAFSGELFF,TGTGCCAGCAGTGAACGCCGGGACAGGGCCTTTAGCGGGGAGCTGTTTTTT
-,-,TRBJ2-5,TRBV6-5,CASIRWGDETQYF,TGTGCCAGCATTCGTTGGGGAGACGAGACCCAGTACTTC
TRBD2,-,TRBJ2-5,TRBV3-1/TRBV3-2,CASSQVLAGGETQYF,TGTGCCAGCAGCCAAGTACTAGCGGGAGGGGAGACCCAGTACTTC
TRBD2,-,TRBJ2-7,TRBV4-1,CASSPGLSYEQYF,TGCGCCAGCAGCCCGGGACTATCCTACGAGCAGTACTTC
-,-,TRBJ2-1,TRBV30,CACPSAGRYNEQFF,TGTGCCTGCCCCTCCGCCGGTCGCTACAATGAGCAGTTCTTC
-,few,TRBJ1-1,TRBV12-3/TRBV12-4,CASSSGNTEAFF,TGTGCCAGCAGTTCCGGGAACACTGAAGCTTTCTTT
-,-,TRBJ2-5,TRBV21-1,CASRILAGGLGETQYF,TGTGCCAGCAGAATTTTAGCGGGAGGGCTAGGAGAGACCCAGTACTTC
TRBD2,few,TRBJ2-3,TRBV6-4,CASSDVAGGPGDTQYF,TGTGCCAGCAGTGATGTGGCGGGAGGGCCAGGAGATACGCAGTATTTT
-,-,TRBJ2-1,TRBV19,CASTDRRSSYNEQFF,TGTGCCAGTACTGACAGGAGGAGCTCCTACAATGAGCAGTTCTTC
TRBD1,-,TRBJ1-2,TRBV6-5,CASTPGDSSGYTF,TGTGCCAGCACCCCCGGGGACAGCTCTGGCTACACCTTC
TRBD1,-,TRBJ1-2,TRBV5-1,CASSPTGTGAPHRYGYTF,TGCGCCAGCAGCCCCACCGGGACAGGGGCACCGCACCGCTATGGCTACACCTTC
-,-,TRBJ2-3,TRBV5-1,CASSSQGTFTDTQYF,TGCGCCAGCAGCTCCCAGGGGACCTTCACAGATACGCAGTATTTT
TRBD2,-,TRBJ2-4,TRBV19,CASSPGVFGRAGNIQYF,TGTGCCAGTAGCCCAGGGGTGTTCGGGAGGGCCGGGAACATTCAGTACTTC
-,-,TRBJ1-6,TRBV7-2,CASSPGRAEDSPLHF,TGTGCCAGCAGCCCCGGGAGGGCCGAGGATTCACCCCTCCACTTT
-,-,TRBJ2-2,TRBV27,CASSPEGQPWFAGELFF,TGTGCCAGCAGTCCCGAAGGACAGCCCTGGTTCGCCGGGGAGCTGTTTTTT
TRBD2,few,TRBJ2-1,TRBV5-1,CASSLVAGGNNEQFF,TGCGCCAGCAGCTTGGTAGCGGGAGGAAATAATGAGCAGTTCTTC
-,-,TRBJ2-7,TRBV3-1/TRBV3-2,CASSLGGRSHEQYF,TGTGCCAGCAGCCTGGGGGGTCGGAGCCACGAGCAGTACTTC